A single T cell receptor (beta chain) is shown here with its context. Its cognate antigen is unknown. The germline V gene encodes CDR1 SGHAT and CDR2 FQNNGV. V lost 1 base to trimming and J lost 2 bases, with 5 bases between them. The CDR3 contains 13 residues. This sample was included in a study of OX40 agonist ivuxolimab in advanced cancers. Study-level background: Intravenous ivuxolimab was administered to patients every 2 weeks at 0.01 to 10 mg/kg. General study results and limits: By week 6 at 0.1 to 3.0 mg/kg, blood CD4+ and CD8+ T cells had expanded clonally.

Sequencing was performed with immunoSEQ multiplex PCR; in TCRdb, only in-frame clones are kept and a portion is missing. This sample has under 80,000 clones; roughly 91% occur once, and the top ten carry around 2%. This chain joins TRBV11-2 and TRBJ1-1; no definite D call. This specimen was CD4+ or CD8+ T cells sorted from blood, taken in a trial of the OX40 agonist ivuxolimab. The sequence derives from an adult with an advanced solid tumor such as melanoma, head and neck, liver or kidney cancer. The chain's CDR3 is CASSLVSNTEAFF. The CDR3 DNA reads as TGTGCCAGCAGCTTAGTGAGTAACACTGAAGCTTTCTTT.